This TCR beta chain was captured in a study of PD-L1 blockade in urothelial cancer. Whole-study results and caveats: Durable-benefit cases showed more tumor-associated blood clone expansion at 3 weeks.

Worth noting for this clone: The antigen is not known.

Assay: immunoSEQ multiplex PCR; the TCRdb copy retains only in-frame clones and omits some. This sample has under 40,000 clones; approximately 80% occur once, and the top ten carry 6.8%. Time point: pretreatment peripheral blood. CDR1 is MNHNY and CDR2 is SVGAGI in the germline V gene (reference sequence). This CDR3 is built from 14 residues. The V segment lost 2 bases and the J segment 0 bases; nucleotides outside the gene matches: 0. The J gene is TRBJ1-1, the V gene TRBV6-6; 7 bases are a match to TRBD1. The origin of this receptor is a man aged 55 to 70 with urothelial cancer. The input for sequencing was PBMCs, taken around atezolizumab (anti-PD-L1) treatment. The CDR3 coding sequence is TGTGCCAGCAGTTACACAGGGGTGAACACTGAAGCTTTCTTT. This codes for CASSYTGVNTEAFF.